Each of the 19 T cell receptor beta chains below was sequenced from the same sample in a study of Ad26.COV2.S vaccination and SARS-CoV-2 variants. TCRdb's table, derived via immunoSEQ multiplex PCR, lists solely in-frame clones and lacks some. Of roughly 350,000 clones detected, 75% to 90% appear once; the ten largest clones hold approximately 4.5%. Regarding treatment: some 19 received Ad26.COV2.S at low or high dose, single or two shots; roughly five received placebo; per-sample allocation not given. Vaccine and placebo recipients were sampled on day 63 after the first injection. Sample: peripheral blood, taken in a trial of Ad26.COV2.S vaccine versus placebo. Receptors originate from a person aged 18 to 59 who received the Ad26.COV2.S COVID-19 vaccine or a placebo.

Only one count was recorded for this clone. The V and J genes are TRBV7-8 and TRBJ2-1, with 9 bases fitting TRBD2. Unmatched junction bases numbered 13, after V lost 6 bases and J lost 4 bases. The CDR3 covers 17 residues. Germline loops: CDR1 SGHVS, CDR2 FQNEAQ. The CDR3 region is CASRPRGGRANYNEQFF. CDR3 sequence (DNA): TGTGCCAGCAGACCCAGGGGCGGGAGGGCCAATTACAATGAGCAGTTCTTC.

This CDR3 reads CASSPTGDGEQFF. The CDR3 DNA is TGTGCCAGCAGCCCAACTGGCGACGGTGAGCAGTTCTTC. The rearrangement joins TRBV11-2 to TRBJ2-1; D is undetermined. V lost 5 bases, J lost 9 bases, and 14 bases lay in between. This CDR3 spans 13 amino acids. Germline V gives CDR1 SGHAT, CDR2 FQNNGV.

The V call is TRBV6-1, the J call TRBJ1-2; D gene ambiguous. Germline V gene lookup returns CDR1 MNHNS and CDR2 SASEGT. V was cut by 1 base and J by 10 bases, with 13 bases left in between. This CDR3 spans 13 amino acids. In nucleotides, the CDR3 is TGTGCCAGCAGTGAAGAGTGGGCCCTTGACTACACCTTC. Translation gives CASSEEWALDYTF.

The CDR3 coding sequence is TGTGCCAGCAGTGAACTCCTCGGACTAGCGGAGACCCAGTACTTC. It codes for CASSELLGLAETQYF. J is TRBJ2-5 and V is TRBV25-1; 9 bases align to TRBD2. The germline CDR1 and CDR2 sequences are MGHDK and SYGVNS. The CDR3 extends over 15 amino acids. V lost 2 bases and J lost 5; bases outside the gene matches: 6.

The chain joins TRBV28 to TRBJ1-1, with 7 nucleotides matching TRBD1. Unmatched junction bases numbered 11, after V lost 7 bases and J lost 3 bases. Per the germline V gene, CDR1 is MDHEN and CDR2 is SYDVKM. The CDR3 length is 15 residues. The CDR3 DNA is TGTGCCAGCATCTTGAGGGGGCTGGCGTACACTGAAGCTTTCTTT. This gives the protein CASILRGLAYTEAFF.

The gene calls are TRBV29-1 and TRBJ1-4, with D uncertain. Germline CDR1 is SQVTM and CDR2 is ANQGSEA. The CDR3 has 11 amino acids. Trimming shortened V by 6 bases and J by 6 bases, and 8 bases separated the two germline ends. The DNA for the CDR3 is TGCAGCGTAGGGCAGGATGAAAAACTGTTTTTT. Translated, it gives CSVGQDEKLFF. The variable domain in full, with the rest retrieved from reference TRBV29-1 and TRBJ1-4, is SAVISQKPSRDICQRGTSLTIQCQVDSQVTMMFWYRQQPGQSLTLIATANQGSEATYESGFVIDKFPISRPNLTFSTLTVSNMSPEDSSIYLCSVGQDEKLFFGSGTQLSVL.

The J gene is TRBJ1-4, the V gene TRBV10-3; D is undetermined. From germline, CDR1 is ENHRY and CDR2 SYGVKD. There are 15 residues in the CDR3. Trimming removed 0 bases at V and 1 base at J, with 6 bases between. The DNA of the CDR3 is TGTGCCATCAGTGAGTCGGGAGGAACTAATGAAAAACTGTTTTTT. Translation gives CAISESGGTNEKLFF.

The V and J genes are TRBV2 and TRBJ2-4, with D perhaps assigned TRBD1 or TRBD2 (5 bases each). Germline V gene data show CDR1 as SNHLY and CDR2 as FYNNEI. Deletions cut 5 bases from V and 12 bases from J, with 17 bases between. The CDR3 extends over 13 amino acids. The CDR3 DNA reads TGTGCCAGCAGTCGAGACAGCGGAATGCATCAGTACTTC. Translation gives CASSRDSGMHQYF.

The rearrangement links TRBV3-1 (or the pseudogene TRBV3-2) to TRBJ2-5, with D possibly TRBD1 on 6 matching bases. CDR1 is LGHDT, CDR2 YNNKEL, per germline (reference sequence). The CDR3 sequence is 17 residues long. Deletions cut 2 bases from V and 1 base from J, with 17 bases between. The CDR3 here is CASSQNFNRDIQETQYF. As DNA, the CDR3 is TGTGCCAGCAGCCAAAATTTTAACCGGGACATCCAAGAGACCCAGTACTTC.

This clone appeared a single time. This chain connects TRBV27 to TRBJ1-5; TRBD1 matches 9 bases. The germline CDR1 and CDR2 sequences are MNHEY and SMNVEV (reference sequence). This CDR3 has 13 amino acids. J was trimmed by 4 bases and V by 6 bases; bases with no gene match: 1. CDR3 in DNA: TGTGCCAGCAGACAGGGGGCGAATCAGCCCCAGCATTTT. It specifies CASRQGANQPQHF.

The rearrangement links TRBV7-9 to TRBJ2-7, with 7 nucleotides matching TRBD1. CDR1 is SEHNR, CDR2 FQNEAQ, per germline (reference sequence). V gave up 1 base and J gave up 3 bases; unmatched junction bases: 9. The length of the CDR3 is 16 residues. CDR3 residues: CASSLGDRVNDYEQYF. In DNA, the CDR3 is TGTGCCAGCAGCTTAGGCGACAGGGTAAATGACTACGAGCAGTACTTC.

The J gene is TRBJ2-5, the V gene TRBV4-1; TRBD1 agrees at 7 bases. The germline V gene has CDR1 MGHRA and CDR2 YSYEKL. The CDR3 consists of 18 residues. With V trimmed by 0 bases and J by 2 bases, 12 bases remained unmatched. CDR3 bases: TGCGCCAGCAGCCAAGAAAGGGTACGGCAGGGGGTACAAGAGACCCAGTACTTC. Residues: CASSQERVRQGVQETQYF.

The chain uses TRBV4-1 and TRBJ2-1; D may correspond to TRBD1 or TRBD2 (7 bases each). CDR1 and CDR2 (germline): MGHRA, YSYEKL. V lost 0 bases to trimming and J lost 7 bases, with 19 bases between them. This CDR3 spans 17 amino acids. CDR3 loop: CASSQDRGGRGQNEQFF. CDR3 nucleotides: TGCGCCAGCAGCCAAGATAGAGGGGGGAGGGGACAGAATGAGCAGTTCTTC.

The gene calls are TRBV3-1 (or the pseudogene TRBV3-2) and TRBJ1-2, with D uncertain. V lost 0 bases, J lost 2 bases, and 7 bases lay in between. Germline V gene data show CDR1 as LGHDT and CDR2 as YNNKEL (reference sequence). This CDR3 is built from 14 residues. CDR3 in DNA: TGTGCCAGCAGCCAAGATACAGTAAACTATGGCTACACCTTC. Translated: CASSQDTVNYGYTF.

The rearrangement uses TRBV19 and TRBJ2-1; D not certain. This CDR3 is 13 amino acids long. Per germline, CDR1 LNHDA and CDR2 SQIVND (reference sequence). With 8 bases removed from V and 5 bases from J, the gap between germline ends came to 13 bases. CDR3 in DNA: TGTGCCAGTCGCCGTGGTATTGACAATGAGCAGTTCTTC. Protein: CASRRGIDNEQFF.

The gene calls are TRBV6-5 and TRBJ1-1, with D perhaps TRBD1 (6 bases). V lost 6 bases and J lost 2, with 13 bases in between. The CDR3 is made up of 14 amino acids. Looked up from germline, CDR1 is MNHEY and CDR2 is SVGAGI. CDR3 sequence: CASSENRANTEAFF. CDR3 bases: TGTGCCAGCAGCGAGAACAGGGCCAACACTGAAGCTTTCTTT.

V and J are TRBV5-1 and TRBJ1-2, with 7 bases matching TRBD1. CDR1 is SGHRS, CDR2 YFSETQ, per germline. This CDR3 has 16 residues. V was pared by 1 base and J by 6 bases, with 12 bases of the junction left unmatched. The CDR3 sequence: CASSLTTGQRSDGYTF. The DNA of the CDR3 is TGCGCCAGCAGCTTGACCACGGGACAGCGGTCTGATGGCTACACCTTC.

This clone was counted between two and nine times. The CDR3 DNA sequence: TGCAGTGCTCTCAGGGACTACGAGCAGTACTTC. This translates into CSALRDYEQYF. The V call is TRBV20-1, the J call TRBJ2-7, with TRBD1 as a possible D gene (5 bases). The CDR3 totals 11 residues. V dropped 5 bases and J dropped 3 bases, with 8 bases sitting between them. In germline, CDR1 is DFQATT, CDR2 SNEGSKA (reference sequence).

The CDR3 nucleotides are TGTGCCAGCACGTCAGGGGACTACGAGCAGTACTTC. Translating it yields CASTSGDYEQYF. The rearrangement joins TRBV6-5 to TRBJ2-7, with D maybe TRBD1 (6 bases). Between the trimmed V and J ends, which lost 7 bases and 3 bases, there was a span of 10 bases. Germline CDR1 reads MNHEY; CDR2 reads SVGAGI. The CDR3 has 12 amino acids.